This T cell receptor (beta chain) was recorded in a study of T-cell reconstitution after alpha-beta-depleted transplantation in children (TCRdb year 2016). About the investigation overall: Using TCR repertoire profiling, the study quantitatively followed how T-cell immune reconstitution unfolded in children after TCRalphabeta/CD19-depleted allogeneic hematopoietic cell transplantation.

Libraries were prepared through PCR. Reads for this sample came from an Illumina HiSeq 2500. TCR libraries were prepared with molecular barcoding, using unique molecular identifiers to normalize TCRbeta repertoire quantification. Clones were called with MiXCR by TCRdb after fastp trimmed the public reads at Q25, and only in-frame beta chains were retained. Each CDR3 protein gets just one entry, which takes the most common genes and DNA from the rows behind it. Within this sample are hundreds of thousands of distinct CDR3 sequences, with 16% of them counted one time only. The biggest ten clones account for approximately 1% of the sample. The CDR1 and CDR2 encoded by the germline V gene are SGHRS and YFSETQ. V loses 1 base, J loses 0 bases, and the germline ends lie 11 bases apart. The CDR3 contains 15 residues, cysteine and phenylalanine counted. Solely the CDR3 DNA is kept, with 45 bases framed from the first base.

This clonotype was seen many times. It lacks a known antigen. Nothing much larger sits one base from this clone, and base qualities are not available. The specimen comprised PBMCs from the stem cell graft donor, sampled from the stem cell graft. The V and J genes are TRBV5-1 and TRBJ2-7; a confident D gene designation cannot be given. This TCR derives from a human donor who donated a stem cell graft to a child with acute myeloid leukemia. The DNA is TGCGCCAGCAGCTTGATTCACTCTAGCTCCTACGAGCAGTACTTC. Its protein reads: CASSLIHSSSYEQYF. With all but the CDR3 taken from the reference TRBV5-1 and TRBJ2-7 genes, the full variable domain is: KAGVTQTPRYLIKTRGQQVTLSCSPISGHRSVSWYQQTPGQGLQFLFEYFSETQRNKGNFPGRFSGRQFSNSRSEMNVSTLELGDSALYLCASSLIHSSSYEQYFGPGTRLTVT.